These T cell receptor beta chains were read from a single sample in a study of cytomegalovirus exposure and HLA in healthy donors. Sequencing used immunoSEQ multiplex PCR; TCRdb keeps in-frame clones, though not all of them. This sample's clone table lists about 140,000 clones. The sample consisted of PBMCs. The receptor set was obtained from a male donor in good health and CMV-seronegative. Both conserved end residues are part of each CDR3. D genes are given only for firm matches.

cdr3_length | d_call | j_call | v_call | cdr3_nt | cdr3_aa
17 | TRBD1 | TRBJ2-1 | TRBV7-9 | TGTGCCAGCAGCTCGCCTCCGGGACAGGGATCCTACAATGAGCAGTTCTTC | CASSSPPGQGSYNEQFF
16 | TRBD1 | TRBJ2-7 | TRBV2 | TGTGCCAGCAGTCCCAGACAGGGTAGGATATCCTACGAGCAGTACTTC | CASSPRQGRISYEQYF
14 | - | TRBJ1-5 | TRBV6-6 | TGTGCCAGCACCACACAGGGTTTCGATCAGCCCCAGCATTTT | CASTTQGFDQPQHF
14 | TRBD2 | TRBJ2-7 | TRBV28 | TGTGCCAGCAGAATCGGGGGGGGATACTACGAGCAGTACTTC | CASRIGGGYYEQYF
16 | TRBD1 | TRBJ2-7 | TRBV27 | TGTGCCAGCAGTTCCTCCTCCCGAGACAGGGTCAACGAGCAGTACTTC | CASSSSSRDRVNEQYF
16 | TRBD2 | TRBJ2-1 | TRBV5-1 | TGCGCCAGCAGCTTTACTAGCGGGCGCTCCTACAATGAGCAGTTCTTC | CASSFTSGRSYNEQFF
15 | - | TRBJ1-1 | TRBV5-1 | TGCGCCAGCAGCTTGGCTGGGAGGTTGGGCACTGAAGCTTTCTTT | CASSLAGRLGTEAFF
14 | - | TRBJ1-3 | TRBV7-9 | TGTGCCAGCACCCGTCCGACTCCTGGAAACACCATATATTTT | CASTRPTPGNTIYF
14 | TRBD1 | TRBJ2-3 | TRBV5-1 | TGCGCCAGCAGCCCGGGACAGGGGAGCGATACGCAGTATTTT | CASSPGQGSDTQYF
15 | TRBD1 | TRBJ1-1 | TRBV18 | TGTGCCAGCTCACCGACAACAGGGGGACGAACTGAAGCTTTCTTT | CASSPTTGGRTEAFF
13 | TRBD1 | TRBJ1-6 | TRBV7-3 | TGTGCCAGCAGCCTAGTAGGGACAGCACCCCTCCACTTT | CASSLVGTAPLHF
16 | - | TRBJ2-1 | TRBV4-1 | TGCGCCAGCAGCCAAGAGGTAGCACCCACCTACAATGAGCAGTTCTTC | CASSQEVAPTYNEQFF
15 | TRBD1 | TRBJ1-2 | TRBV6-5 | TGTGCCAGCAGTTACGTCGGGACAGCCGGGGGTGGCTACACCTTC | CASSYVGTAGGGYTF
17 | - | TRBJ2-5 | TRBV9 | TGTGCCAGCAGCGTAGCTCCACAGGCGATGGGTAAAGAGACCCAGTACTTC | CASSVAPQAMGKETQYF
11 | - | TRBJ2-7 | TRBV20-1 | TGCAGTGCTAGATCCGGCTACGAGCAGTACTTC | CSARSGYEQYF
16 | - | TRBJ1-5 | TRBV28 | TGTGCCAGCAGTCCCCTCCGGGGGATGAACAATCAGCCCCAGCATTTT | CASSPLRGMNNQPQHF
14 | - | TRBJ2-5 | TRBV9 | TGTGCCAGCAGCTTATTGGGGGCCGGGGAGACCCAGTACTTC | CASSLLGAGETQYF
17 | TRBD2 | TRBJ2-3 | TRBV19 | TGTGCCAGTAGTATAGATTCTAGCGGAGTGCCCACAGATACGCAGTATTTT | CASSIDSSGVPTDTQYF
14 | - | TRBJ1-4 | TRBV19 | TGTGCCAGTAGACATATTGCAACTAATGAAAAACTGTTTTTT | CASRHIATNEKLFF
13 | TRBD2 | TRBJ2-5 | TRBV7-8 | TGTGCCAGCAGCCTTATGGGGGGGGAGACCCAGTACTTC | CASSLMGGETQYF
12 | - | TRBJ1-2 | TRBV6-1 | TGTGCCAGCAGTGACTGGGACTTCGGCTACACCTTC | CASSDWDFGYTF
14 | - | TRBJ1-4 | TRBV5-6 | TGTGCCAGCAGCTTGGGGAGGGCTAATGAAAAACTGTTTTTT | CASSLGRANEKLFF
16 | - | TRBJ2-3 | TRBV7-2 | TGTGCCAGCAGTGGTCGTGCCGGACAGCACACAGATACGCAGTATTTT | CASSGRAGQHTDTQYF
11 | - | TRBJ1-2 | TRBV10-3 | TGTGCCATCAGTCTGAACTATGGCTACACCTTC | CAISLNYGYTF
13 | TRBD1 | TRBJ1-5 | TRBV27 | TGTGCCAGCTCGGACAGGGCTGGTCAGCCCCAGCATTTT | CASSDRAGQPQHF
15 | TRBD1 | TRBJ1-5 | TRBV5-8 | TGTGCCAGCAGCGTAGGACAGGCAAGCAATCAGCCCCAGCATTTT | CASSVGQASNQPQHF
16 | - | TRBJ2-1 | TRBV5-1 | TGCGCCAGCAGCTTGAATGGAGGGGGCTACCACAATGAGCAGTTCTTC | CASSLNGGGYHNEQFF
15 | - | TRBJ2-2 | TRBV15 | TGTGCCACCAGCAGAGATCGGGATGGAACCGGGGAGCTGTTTTTT | CATSRDRDGTGELFF
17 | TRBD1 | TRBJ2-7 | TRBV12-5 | TGTGCTAGTGGTAATCCCGGGACAGGATGGGGTTCCTACGAGCAGTACTTC | CASGNPGTGWGSYEQYF
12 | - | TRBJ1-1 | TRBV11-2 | TGTGCCAGCAGCCAGAGGGGGACTGAAGCTTTCTTT | CASSQRGTEAFF
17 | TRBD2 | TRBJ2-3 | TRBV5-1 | TGCGCCAGCAGCTCGGGACTAGCGGGGAGAGGCACAGATACGCAGTATTTT | CASSSGLAGRGTDTQYF
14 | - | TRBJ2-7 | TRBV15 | TGTGCCACCAGCAGAGATCGAGGTCCCTTCGAGCAGTACTTC | CATSRDRGPFEQYF
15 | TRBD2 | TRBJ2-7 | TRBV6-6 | TGTGCCAGCAGTTTGGGGGGGACCGCAACCTACGAGCAGTACTTC | CASSLGGTATYEQYF
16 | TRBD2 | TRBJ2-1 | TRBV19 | TGTGCCAGTAGTATTAGCGCGGGAGGATTCCACAATGAGCAGTTCTTC | CASSISAGGFHNEQFF
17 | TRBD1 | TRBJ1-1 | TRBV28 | TGTGCCAGCAGTTTATGGAGGTCGACAGGGCATGGCGGTGTGGCTTTCTTT | CASSLWRSTGHGGVAFF
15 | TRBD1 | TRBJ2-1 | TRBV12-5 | TGTGCTAGTGGAATCGGACAGGGGGCGAGGGATGAGCAGTTCTTC | CASGIGQGARDEQFF
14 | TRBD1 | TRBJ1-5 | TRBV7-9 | TGTGCCAGCAGCACAGGGGGCGAAGGTCAGCCCCAGCATTTT | CASSTGGEGQPQHF
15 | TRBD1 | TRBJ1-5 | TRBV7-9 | TGTGCCAGCAGCTTAGGACAGGGTAGCAATCAGCCCCAGCATTTT | CASSLGQGSNQPQHF
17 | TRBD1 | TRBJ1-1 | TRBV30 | TGTGCCTGGAGTCGACCGGGACAGGGGGCCAGAAACACTGAAGCTTTCTTT | CAWSRPGQGARNTEAFF
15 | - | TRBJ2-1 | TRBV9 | TGTGCCAGCAGCGTGGGCGGGACGCCCGACAATGAGCAGTTCTTC | CASSVGGTPDNEQFF
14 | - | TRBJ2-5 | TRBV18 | TGTGCCAGCTCACCACGGGCAGGGAAAGAGACCCAGTACTTC | CASSPRAGKETQYF
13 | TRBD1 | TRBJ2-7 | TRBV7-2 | TGTGCCAGCAGCCGGGACAGCACCTACGAGCAGTACTTC | CASSRDSTYEQYF
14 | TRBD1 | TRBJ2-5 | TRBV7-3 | TGTGCCAGCAGTTTCACAGGGGGCCAAGAGACCCAGTACTTC | CASSFTGGQETQYF
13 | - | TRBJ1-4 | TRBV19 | TGTGCCAGTAGTATAAGGGAGGGTGAAAAACTGTTTTTT | CASSIREGEKLFF
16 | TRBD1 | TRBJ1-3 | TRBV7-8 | TGTGCCAGCAGCCCCTCGACAGGGAACCTTGGAAACACCATATATTTT | CASSPSTGNLGNTIYF
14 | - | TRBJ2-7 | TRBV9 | TGTGCCAGTTCCCGCGGGGACGGGCACTACGAGCAGTACTTC | CASSRGDGHYEQYF
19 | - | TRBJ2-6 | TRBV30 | TGTGCCTGGAGTGTGCTCTTAATCGGGGGGCCGCTTGGGGCCAACGTCCTGACTTTC | CAWSVLLIGGPLGANVLTF
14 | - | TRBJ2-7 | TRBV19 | TGTGCCAGTAGTATAGGCGGGGCGCGCTACGAGCAGTACTTC | CASSIGGARYEQYF
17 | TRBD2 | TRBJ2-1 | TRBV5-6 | TGTGCCAGCAGCGCGGAAATGGGACTAGCGCAGGACAATGAGCAGTTCTTC | CASSAEMGLAQDNEQFF
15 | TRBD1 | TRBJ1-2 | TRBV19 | TGTGCCAGTAGTATAGAGGGGACAGGGTTGTATGGCTACACCTTC | CASSIEGTGLYGYTF
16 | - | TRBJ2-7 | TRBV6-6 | TGTGCCAGCAGATCTTCAGGCCACGCTTTGGACTACGAGCAGTACTTC | CASRSSGHALDYEQYF
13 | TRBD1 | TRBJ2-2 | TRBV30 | TGTGCCTGGAGGGACAGGGACACCGGGGAGCTGTTTTTT | CAWRDRDTGELFF
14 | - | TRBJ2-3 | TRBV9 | TGTGCCAGCAGCGTGATGGTAGCGGCAGATACGCAGTATTTT | CASSVMVAADTQYF
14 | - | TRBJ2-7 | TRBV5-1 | TGCGCCAGCAGCTTACGTGGGAGAGCCTACGAGCAGTACTTC | CASSLRGRAYEQYF
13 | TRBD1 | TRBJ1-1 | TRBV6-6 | TGTGCCAGCAGTTCAGACAGGGGCACTGAAGCTTTCTTT | CASSSDRGTEAFF
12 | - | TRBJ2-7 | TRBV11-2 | TGTGCCAGCAGCTTTACAGGTTACGAGCAGTACTTC | CASSFTGYEQYF
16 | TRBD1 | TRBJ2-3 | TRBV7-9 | TGTGCCAGCAGCGCCCGGGACAGGAGCTACACAGATACGCAGTATTTT | CASSARDRSYTDTQYF
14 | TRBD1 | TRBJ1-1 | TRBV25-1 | TGTGCCAGCTCATGGACAGGGGTAAACACTGAAGCTTTCTTT | CASSWTGVNTEAFF